What follows are 14 T cell receptor beta chains derived from one specimen sequenced in a study of control samples from healthy donors and cancer patients. TCRdb's copy holds only in-frame clones and misses some; the assay was immunoSEQ multiplex PCR. Of about 86,000 clones listed, about 89% were seen once; the top ten hold under 10%. Sequenced input: PBMCs. These receptors originate from a woman in her forties or fifties with colorectal cancer.

The chain links TRBV7-4 to TRBJ1-5, with D maybe TRBD1 (5 bases). Germline V gene lookup returns CDR1 SGHVT and CDR2 SQSDAQ. The CDR3 loop spans 14 amino acids. Trimming cost V 2 bases and J 6 bases, with 11 bases left between them. For the CDR3, the DNA is TGTGCCAGCAGCTTACGGAAGGGGATTCAGCCCCAGCATTTT. Translation: CASSLRKGIQPQHF.

This clone was found once. This chain joins TRBV3-1 (or the pseudogene TRBV3-2) and TRBJ1-2; D ambiguous. The CDR3 covers 13 residues. V was shortened by 5 bases and J by 7 bases, with 14 bases between the two germline ends. Germline CDR1 and CDR2: LGHDT and YNNKEL (reference sequence). The CDR3 nucleotides are TGTGCCAGCAGCAAAGGACTTTGGGGTGGCTACACCTTC. It codes for CASSKGLWGGYTF.

V gene TRBV19 combines with J gene TRBJ1-1; 8 bases fit TRBD1. CDR1 is LNHDA, CDR2 SQIVND, per germline (reference sequence). Trimming cost V 6 bases and J 2 bases; bases outside gene matches: 5. This CDR3 has 14 amino acids. Written as DNA, the CDR3 is TGTGCCAGTAGCCCAGGGGGCCCTAACACTGAAGCTTTCTTT. Its translation: CASSPGGPNTEAFF.

V and J are TRBV30 and TRBJ1-2; the match to TRBD1 covers 9 bases. Losses at the gene ends were 4 bases for V and 4 bases for J; bases not matched to a gene: 10. Germline V lookup: CDR1 GTSNPN, CDR2 SVGIG (reference sequence). The CDR3 is made up of 15 amino acids. The CDR3 reads CAWTPRGQGVYGYTF. CDR3 DNA: TGTGCCTGGACCCCGAGGGGACAGGGCGTCTATGGCTACACCTTC.

The V call is TRBV18, the J call TRBJ2-5; 7 bases line up with TRBD1. This CDR3 is 15 amino acids long. After removal of 4 bases from V and 6 bases from J, the junction contained 11 bases not matched to a gene. In germline, CDR1 is KGHSH, CDR2 LQKENI. Here the CDR3 reads CASSRNTGDGKTQYF. CDR3 bases: TGTGCCAGCTCACGTAATACAGGGGATGGGAAGACCCAGTACTTC.

A few counts support this clone. V is TRBV7-9 and J is TRBJ1-3; TRBD1 is a possible D gene (5 bases). V was clipped by 6 bases and J by 4 bases, with 13 bases between them. Germline values: CDR1 SEHNR, CDR2 FQNEAQ (reference sequence). This CDR3 has 14 amino acids. The CDR3 sequence is CASSSRGAGNTIYF. The CDR3 region has the DNA TGTGCCAGCAGTTCAAGGGGAGCGGGAAACACCATATATTTT.

The rearrangement joins TRBV5-1 to TRBJ1-4; TRBD1 aligns across 7 bases. Unmatched junction bases numbered 9, after V lost 5 bases and J lost 8 bases. Germline CDR1 and CDR2: SGHRS and YFSETQ. The CDR3 consists of 14 residues. The chain's CDR3 is CASSPGQVGEKLFF. DNA of the CDR3: TGCGCCAGCAGTCCCGGACAGGTGGGGGAAAAACTGTTTTTT.

The V and J genes are TRBV2 and TRBJ2-1; a weak D match, TRBD2 (5 bases). The germline V gene has CDR1 SNHLY and CDR2 FYNNEI. The germline V and J ends were trimmed by 7 bases and 8 bases, with 15 bases remaining between them. The CDR3 length is 13 residues. The CDR3 region has the DNA TGTGCCAGCAAGAGGACGGGGTCGGATGAGCAGTTCTTC. This gives the protein CASKRTGSDEQFF.

V is TRBV9 and J is TRBJ2-5; D possibly corresponds to TRBD1 (5 bases). The CDR3 consists of 15 residues. Germline values: CDR1 SGDLS, CDR2 YYNGEE. V lost 2 bases and J 5 bases, leaving 16 bases between the germline ends. The CDR3 loop reads CASSVQTAGWETQYF. Here the CDR3 DNA reads TGTGCCAGCAGCGTGCAGACAGCCGGTTGGGAGACCCAGTACTTC.

The chain couples TRBV6-5 to TRBJ2-5; 7 nucleotides align to TRBD2. Germline V lookup: CDR1 MNHEY, CDR2 SVGAGI. The length of the CDR3 is 14 residues. With 2 bases clipped from V and 7 bases from J, the junction kept 7 bases outside the gene matches. The CDR3 is CASSYGGPGGTQYF. Written as DNA, the CDR3 is TGTGCCAGCAGTTACGGCGGCCCGGGAGGGACCCAGTACTTC.

CDR3 amino acids: CASSQPRDRGYGYTF. The CDR3 nucleotides are TGTGCCAGCAGCCAACCTAGGGACAGGGGCTATGGCTACACCTTC. The J gene is TRBJ1-2, the V gene TRBV3-1 (or the pseudogene TRBV3-2), with 10 bases lining up with TRBD1. The CDR3 spans 15 residues. Germline lookup yields CDR1 LGHDT and CDR2 YNNKEL (reference sequence). J was trimmed by 4 bases and V by 2 bases; bases with no gene match: 4.

This chain uses TRBV7-2 with TRBJ2-5; weak D call: TRBD2 (5 bases). The CDR3 length is 14 residues. Germline-derived CDR1 and CDR2 are SGHTA and FQGNSA. V was shortened by 3 bases and J by 0 bases, with 8 bases between the two germline ends. CDR3: CASSLNGDQETQYF. Written as DNA, the CDR3 is TGTGCCAGCAGCTTGAACGGGGACCAAGAGACCCAGTACTTC.

V and J are TRBV12-5 and TRBJ2-6, with D maybe TRBD1 (5 bases). CDR3 length: 18 residues. V was clipped by 1 base and J by 1 base, with 14 bases between them. Germline V gene sequence: CDR1 LGHNT, CDR2 FRNRAP. The CDR3 DNA reads TGTGCTAGTGGTTTGGAACAGGTCCCCGGGTCTGGGGCCAACGTCCTGACTTTC. Translation gives CASGLEQVPGSGANVLTF.

This clone was observed once. The chain uses TRBV7-3 and TRBJ2-2; D gene uncertain. Trimming removed 1 base at V and 1 base at J, with 10 bases between. This CDR3 is 16 amino acids long. Germline values: CDR1 SGHTA, CDR2 FQGTGA. In DNA form, the CDR3 reads TGTGCCAGCAGCTTAAAAGGCGGTGGGAACACCGGGGAGCTGTTTTTT. This sequence encodes CASSLKGGGNTGELFF.